These 16 T cell receptor beta chains originate from one sample sequenced in a study of blood T cells in healthy people across ages. The use of a sample-barcoded 5' primer and a J-beta primer mix characterized a second PCR of roughly 6 to 11 cycles. TCRdb used MiXCR to reprocess the 5' RACE reads, holding one entry per CDR3 protein. The sample contains roughly 700,000 distinct CDR3 sequences, 20% to 25% of which appear only once. These same records also appear under a second study, on T cells of mothers and their children.

Sequencing was carried out using blood. These receptors were obtained from a boy younger than 18 in good health.

This clonotype was counted only a few times. The chain has TRBV4-1 and TRBJ2-7, with D hard to call. Trimming left V 0 bases short and J 1 base short, with 7 bases between. In germline, CDR1 is MGHRA, CDR2 YSYEKL. The CDR3 totals 14 residues. The CDR3 protein is CASSQDPFSYEQYF. CDR3 sequence (DNA): TGCGCCAGCAGCCAAGACCCTTTTTCCTACGAGCAGTACTTC.

In its sample, this clonotype was seen a few times. The J gene is TRBJ1-2, the V gene TRBV6-1, with no clear D. Germline V gives CDR1 MNHNS, CDR2 SASEGT. The CDR3 runs 14 residues. The V and J ends lost 3 bases and 6 bases respectively, with 14 bases between them. In DNA form, the CDR3 reads TGTGCCAGCAGTGACGGGTGGGGATTTGATGGCTACACCTTC. Amino acids: CASSDGWGFDGYTF.

The table lists this clonotype with a few counts. The CDR3 spells CASSLGQTDSGNTIYF. The CDR3 coding sequence is TGTGCCAGCAGCTTGGGACAGACAGACTCTGGAAACACCATATATTTT. The genes are TRBV7-6 and TRBJ1-3; 7 bases match TRBD1. The CDR3 is 16 amino acids. V dropped 3 bases and J dropped 0; count of bases not matched to a gene: 5. Germline V gene sequence: CDR1 SGHVS, CDR2 FNYEAQ.

This clonotype was counted many times. The gene calls are TRBV29-1 and TRBJ2-5; D possibly uses TRBD1 or TRBD2 (7 bases each). CDR3 length equals 14 residues. Germline V gene sequence: CDR1 SQVTM, CDR2 ANQGSEA. Trimming removed 7 bases at V and 2 bases at J, with 17 bases between. The CDR3 nucleotides are TGCAGCGCCATGACAGGGCGGGGGCAAGAGACCCAGTACTTC. Amino acid sequence: CSAMTGRGQETQYF.

The chain is built from TRBV29-1 and TRBJ2-7, with D possibly TRBD2 on 5 matching bases. The CDR3 contains 11 residues. The V end lost 4 bases, the J end lost 5 bases, and 9 bases lay between the germline ends. From germline, CDR1 is SQVTM and CDR2 ANQGSEA. The DNA for the CDR3 is TGCAGCGTTGCGAGGGCCCACGAGCAGTACTTC. Translating it yields CSVARAHEQYF.

This chain joins TRBV24-1 and TRBJ2-1; D call uncertain. CDR1 and CDR2 (germline): KGHDR, SFDVKD. The CDR3 consists of 13 residues. The germline V and J ends were trimmed by 4 bases and 8 bases, with 11 bases remaining between them. The CDR3: CATSDGPLDEQFF. In DNA form, the CDR3 reads TGTGCCACCAGTGACGGGCCCCTCGATGAGCAGTTCTTC.

The V gene is TRBV6-2 or TRBV6-3, the J gene TRBJ2-3, with 10 bases aligning to TRBD2. Germline V gene sequence: CDR1 MNHEY, CDR2 SVGEGT. Trimming removed 3 bases from V and 2 bases from J; junction bases left unmatched: 5. There are 16 residues in the CDR3. DNA of the CDR3: TGTGCCAGCAGTTATCCTAGCGGGGGCCTCACAGATACGCAGTATTTT. Amino acid sequence: CASSYPSGGLTDTQYF.

The chain has TRBV7-3 and TRBJ2-4; no clear D. This CDR3 region has 13 residues. Trimming shortened V by 5 bases and J by 5 bases, and 10 bases separated the two germline ends. The V gene's germline CDR1 is SGHTA and CDR2 FQGTGA. CDR3 nucleotide sequence: TGTGCCAGCAGCACCCGGACGGAAAACATTCAGTACTTC. This sequence encodes CASSTRTENIQYF.

This clonotype occurred many times. The chain has TRBV7-9 and TRBJ1-4; D may be TRBD1 (5 bases). The CDR3 consists of 15 residues. Germline CDR1 SEHNR, CDR2 FQNEAQ (reference sequence). Trimming pared 6 bases from V and 0 bases from J, leaving 11 bases between. CDR3 in amino acids: CASSFSGTTNEKLFF. The CDR3 DNA reads as TGTGCCAGCAGTTTCTCAGGGACAACTAATGAAAAACTGTTTTTT.

This clonotype was counted a few times. The chain combines TRBV7-2 with TRBJ2-7; maybe TRBD1 (5 bases). The CDR3 contains 12 residues. Trimming left V 5 bases short and J 4 bases short, with 9 bases between. Germline V gene data show CDR1 as SGHTA and CDR2 as FQGNSA. This CDR3 reads CASSMGQYEQYF. For the CDR3, the DNA is TGTGCCAGCAGCATGGGGCAATACGAGCAGTACTTC.

In its sample, this clonotype was seen many times. V usage is TRBV7-3 and J usage is TRBJ2-5; 7 nucleotides match TRBD2. J lost 5 bases, V lost 6 bases, and 6 bases had no gene match. The CDR3 spans 13 residues. Per the germline V gene, CDR1 is SGHTA and CDR2 is FQGTGA. The DNA of the CDR3 is TGTGCCAGCAGTTTATCCGGGGGGGAGACCCAGTACTTC. This gives the protein CASSLSGGETQYF.

V and J are TRBV12-3 or TRBV12-4 and TRBJ2-5; 7 bases are shared with TRBD1. V was clipped by 5 bases and J by 2 bases; unmatched bases: 8. The CDR3 runs 15 residues. The CDR3 sequence: CASSGWTGGQETQYF. DNA for the CDR3: TGTGCCAGCAGTGGGTGGACAGGCGGACAAGAGACCCAGTACTTC.

This clonotype was counted between two and nine times. The chain has TRBV9 and TRBJ2-5, with TRBD1 matching 9 bases. The DNA end is a closer match to TRBJ2-7, so the J assignment may be wrong. The CDR3 loop spans 16 amino acids. Looked up from germline, CDR1 is SGDLS and CDR2 is YYNGEE. CDR3 loop: CASSDEPGQGTYEQYF. The DNA for the CDR3 is TGTGCCAGCAGCGACGAACCGGGACAGGGCACCTACGAGCAGTACTTC.

The chain joins TRBV2 to TRBJ2-5; D tentatively reads TRBD1 or TRBD2 (5 bases each). The J call may be mistaken, given a closer DNA end match to TRBJ2-1. CDR1 is SNHLY and CDR2 is FYNNEI in the germline V gene. CDR3 length: 14 residues. CDR3 sequence: CASGTQGPTNEQFF. The DNA for the CDR3 is TGTGCCAGCGGGACCCAGGGACCCACCAATGAGCAGTTCTTC.

A few counts support this clonotype. This chain joins TRBV2 and TRBJ2-3; D is undetermined. Looked up from germline, CDR1 is SNHLY and CDR2 is FYNNEI. With 8 bases removed from V and 0 bases from J, the gap between germline ends came to 9 bases. CDR3 length equals 13 residues. CDR3 nucleotides: TGTGCCAGCGGCGTCAGTAGCACAGATACGCAGTATTTT. Protein product: CASGVSSTDTQYF. The full variable domain, in which reference TRBV2 and TRBJ2-3 provide the parts outside the CDR3, is EPEVTQTPSHQVTQMGQEVILRCVPISNHLYFYWYRQILGQKVEFLVSFYNNEISEKSEIFDDQFSVERPDGSNFTLKIRSTKLEDSAMYFCASGVSSTDTQYFGPGTRLTVL.

The chain recombines TRBV6-5 with TRBJ2-3; D gene uncertain. There are 13 residues in the CDR3. The V and J ends lost 6 bases and 6 bases respectively, with 13 bases between them. Germline V gene lookup returns CDR1 MNHEY and CDR2 SVGAGI. The CDR3 region has the DNA TGTGCCAGCAGGAATACAAACGACGATACGCAGTATTTT. Translation gives CASRNTNDDTQYF.